Below, 3 T cell receptor beta chains from the same sample are listed, as sequenced in a study of shared clonotypes between healthy human individuals. Sequenced by immunoSEQ multiplex PCR; TCRdb stores in-frame clones only, minus some. The data hold millions of clones, with around nine tenths observed a single time. Material: naive CD4+ T cells sorted from blood. Subset described: CD45RA+ positively selected. The receptors were gathered from a man between 18 and 35 years old in good health.

CDR3 coding DNA: TGTGCCAGCAGTTTATCAGGGCGGTCCGAAGCTTTCTTT. Translated: CASSLSGRSEAFF. This sequence joins TRBV28 and TRBJ1-1, with D perhaps TRBD1 (5 bases). The CDR3 is 13 residues long. The V and J ends lost 1 base and 8 bases respectively, with 11 bases between them. CDR1 is MDHEN, CDR2 SYDVKM, per germline.

The CDR3 region is CASSPPGPRTGELFF. CDR3 coding DNA: TGTGCCAGCTCACCACCGGGGCCCCGCACCGGGGAGCTGTTTTTT. This chain uses TRBV18 with TRBJ2-2, with D possibly matching TRBD1 (5 bases). Germline-derived CDR1 and CDR2 are KGHSH and LQKENI. The CDR3 has 15 amino acids. The V gene lost 0 bases and the J gene lost 4 bases, with 9 bases spanning the gap. The whole variable domain, remainder taken from reference TRBV18 and TRBJ2-2, is NAGVMQNPRHLVRRRGQEARLRCSPMKGHSHVYWYRQLPEEGLKFMVYLQKENIIDESGMPKERFSAEFPKEGPSILRIQQVVRGDSAAYFCASSPPGPRTGELFFGEGSRLTVL.

CDR3 region: CASSKYGGANTGELFF. CDR3 in DNA: TGTGCCAGCAGCAAGTACGGGGGGGCGAACACCGGGGAGCTGTTTTTT. The chain employs TRBV9 and TRBJ2-2; 8 bases are shared with TRBD2. Unmatched junction bases numbered 5, after V lost 4 bases and J lost 0 bases. The CDR3 covers 16 residues. The germline gives CDR1 SGDLS, CDR2 YYNGEE. The full variable domain, with the rest looked up from reference TRBV9 and TRBJ2-2, is DSGVTQTPKHLITATGQRVTLRCSPRSGDLSVYWYQQSLDQGLQFLIQYYNGEERAKGNILERFSAQQFPDLHSELNLSSLELGDSALYFCASSKYGGANTGELFFGEGSRLTVL.